The TCR beta chain under discussion was sequenced for a study of regulatory T cells in long-lasting Graves disease. CDR3 length: 14 residues. With 0 bases removed from V and 6 bases from J, the gap between germline ends came to 12 bases. Germline CDR1 reads SGHAT; CDR2 reads FQNNGV. As to time point: newly diagnosed GD, antithyroid drugs for less than 3 months. Scientists built the TCR library using RNA that was extracted from PBMCs. The TCR beta library used iRepertoire HTBI primers with Arm-PCR amplification of CDR3. Via MiXCR, TCRdb re-called the multiplex PCR reads, giving one row per CDR3 protein. Of around 450,000 distinct CDR3 sequences in the sample, around 15% were seen once. A note on this clonotype: Being one base from a much bigger clone, this may be a read error.

This sample was shared with a second study, whose subject was T cells in Graves' hyperthyroidism and ophthalmopathy.

The receptor's source is a man aged 35 to 55 with Graves disease. The chain employs TRBV11-2 and TRBJ2-7; a possible D gene is TRBD1 (6 bases). Sequencing used peripheral blood mononuclear cells (PBMCs), obtained at new diagnosis, from a patient treated with antithyroid drugs. The CDR3 DNA sequence: TGTGCCAGCAGCTTAGATCGAGGGGGATGCGAGCAGTACTTC. It encodes CASSLDRGGCEQYF.